These 5 T cell receptor beta chains came from one sample sequenced in a study of STAT5B mutations in CD4+ large granular lymphocyte leukemia. The method was immunoSEQ multiplex PCR; TCRdb's version includes in-frame clones alone and lacks a portion of them. Of 20,000 to 25,000 clones in the sample, 70% were seen once. Sequenced sample: CD4+ T cells from blood buffy coats. The receptors derive from a human donor in good health.

The chain carries TRBV7-2 and TRBJ2-3, with a tentative D call TRBD2 (5 bases). Trimming removed 5 bases from V and 5 bases from J, with 8 bases in between. Germline values: CDR1 SGHTA, CDR2 FQGNSA. The CDR3 sequence is 12 residues long. This CDR3 reads CASSLLGDTQYF. CDR3 DNA: TGTGCCAGCAGCCTACTAGGAGATACGCAGTATTTT.

V and J are TRBV5-6 and TRBJ2-1, with 9 bases fitting TRBD2. CDR1 and CDR2 (germline): SGHDT, YYEEEE. The length of the CDR3 is 16 residues. J lost 0 bases, V lost 0 bases, and 1 base had no gene match. The CDR3 protein is CASSLVSGSSYNEQFF. CDR3 bases: TGTGCCAGCAGCTTGGTTAGCGGGAGCTCCTACAATGAGCAGTTCTTC.

The chain uses TRBV11-2 and TRBJ2-1; TRBD2 matches at 9 bases. Germline assignment: CDR1 SGHAT and CDR2 FQNNGV. The CDR3 length is 16 residues. The V and J ends lost 1 base and 7 bases, in that order; junction bases with no gene match: 8. The CDR3 DNA is TGTGCCAGCAGCTTAGTGACTAGCGGAGGCCGGAATGAGCAGTTCTTC. Protein: CASSLVTSGGRNEQFF.

The chain uses TRBV7-2 and TRBJ2-3; possible D gene TRBD2, 5 bases. Between the trimmed V and J ends, which lost 4 bases and 1 base, there was a span of 12 bases. CDR1 is SGHTA and CDR2 is FQGNSA in the germline V gene. This CDR3 comprises 15 residues. The CDR3 region has the DNA TGTGCCAGCAGCTCCCGACTACCTCGCACAGATACGCAGTATTTT. Its translation is CASSSRLPRTDTQYF.

This rearrangement joins TRBV30 to TRBJ2-5; 12 positions agree with TRBD2. CDR3 length: 13 residues. J lost 5 bases, V lost 4 bases, and 2 bases had no gene match. CDR1 and CDR2 (germline): GTSNPN, SVGIG (reference sequence). CDR3 residues: CAWTSGRAETQYF. The CDR3 DNA sequence: TGTGCCTGGACTAGCGGGAGGGCCGAGACCCAGTACTTC.